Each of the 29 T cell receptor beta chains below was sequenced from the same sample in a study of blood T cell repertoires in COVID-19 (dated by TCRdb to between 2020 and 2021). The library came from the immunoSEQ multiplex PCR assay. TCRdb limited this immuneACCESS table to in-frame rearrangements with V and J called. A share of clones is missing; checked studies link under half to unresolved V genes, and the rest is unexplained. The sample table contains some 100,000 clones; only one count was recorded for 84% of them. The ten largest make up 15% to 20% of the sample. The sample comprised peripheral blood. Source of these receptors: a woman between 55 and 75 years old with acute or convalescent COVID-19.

The CDR3 loop reads CASSFDVQGGYGYTF. Written as DNA, the CDR3 is TGCGCCAGCAGCTTCGACGTACAGGGCGGCTATGGCTACACCTTC. The gene calls are TRBV5-1 and TRBJ1-2, with D tentatively TRBD1 (6 bases). Germline CDR1 SGHRS, CDR2 YFSETQ. Trimming stripped 2 bases from V and 4 bases from J, with 15 bases between. The CDR3 is 15 amino acids. Drawing the rest from reference TRBV5-1 and TRBJ1-2, the complete variable domain is KAGVTQTPRYLIKTRGQQVTLSCSPISGHRSVSWYQQTPGQGLQFLFEYFSETQRNKGNFPGRFSGRQFSNSRSEMNVSTLELGDSALYLCASSFDVQGGYGYTFGSGTRLTVV.

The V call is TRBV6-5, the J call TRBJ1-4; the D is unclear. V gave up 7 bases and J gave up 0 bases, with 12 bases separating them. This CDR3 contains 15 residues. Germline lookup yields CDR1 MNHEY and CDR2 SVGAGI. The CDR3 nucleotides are TGTGCCAGCACCCGAACACTAGCAACTAATGAAAAACTGTTTTTT. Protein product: CASTRTLATNEKLFF.

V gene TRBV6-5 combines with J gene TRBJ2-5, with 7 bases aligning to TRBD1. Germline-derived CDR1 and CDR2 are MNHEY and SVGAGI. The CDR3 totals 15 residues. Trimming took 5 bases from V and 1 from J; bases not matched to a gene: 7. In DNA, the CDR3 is TGTGCCAGCAGTAAGGTCCGACAGGGCCAAGAGACCCAGTACTTC. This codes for CASSKVRQGQETQYF.

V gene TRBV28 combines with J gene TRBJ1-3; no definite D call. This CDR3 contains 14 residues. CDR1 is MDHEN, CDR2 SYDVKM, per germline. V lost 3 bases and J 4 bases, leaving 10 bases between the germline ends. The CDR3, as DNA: TGTGCCAGCAGTTTTATTACTCTCGGAAACACCATATATTTT. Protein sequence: CASSFITLGNTIYF.

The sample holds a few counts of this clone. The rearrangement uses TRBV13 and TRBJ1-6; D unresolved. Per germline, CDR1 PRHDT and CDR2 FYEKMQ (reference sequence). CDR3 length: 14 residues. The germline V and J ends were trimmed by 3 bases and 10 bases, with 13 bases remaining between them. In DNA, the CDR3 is TGTGCCAGCAGCTTGGGGAGGGCGTTATCACCCCTCCACTTT. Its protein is CASSLGRALSPLHF.

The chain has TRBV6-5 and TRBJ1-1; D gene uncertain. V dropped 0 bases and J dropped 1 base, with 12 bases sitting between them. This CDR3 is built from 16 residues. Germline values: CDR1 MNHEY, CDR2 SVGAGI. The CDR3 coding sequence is TGTGCCAGCAGTTACTCTGGGCAGACCGGGAACACTGAAGCTTTCTTT. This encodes CASSYSGQTGNTEAFF.

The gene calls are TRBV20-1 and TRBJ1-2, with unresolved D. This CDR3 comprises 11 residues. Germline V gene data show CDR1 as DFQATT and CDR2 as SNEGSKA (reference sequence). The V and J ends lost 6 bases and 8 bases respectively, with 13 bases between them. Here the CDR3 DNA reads TGCAGTGCCTCCGCGGTCGGCGGCTACACCTTC. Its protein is CSASAVGGYTF.

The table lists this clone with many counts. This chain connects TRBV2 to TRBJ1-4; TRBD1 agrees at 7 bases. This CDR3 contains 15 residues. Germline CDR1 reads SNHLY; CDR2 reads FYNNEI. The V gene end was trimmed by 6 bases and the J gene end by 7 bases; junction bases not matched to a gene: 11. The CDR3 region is CASRGRDRVREKLFF. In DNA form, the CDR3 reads TGTGCCAGCAGGGGAAGAGACAGGGTTCGTGAAAAACTGTTTTTT.

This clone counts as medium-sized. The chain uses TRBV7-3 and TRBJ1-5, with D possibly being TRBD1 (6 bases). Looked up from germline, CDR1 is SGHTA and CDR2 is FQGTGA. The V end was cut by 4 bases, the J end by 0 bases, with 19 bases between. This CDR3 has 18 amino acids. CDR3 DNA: TGTGCCAGCAGCTGGAATACCGGGACACCATATAGCAATCAGCCCCAGCATTTT. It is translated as CASSWNTGTPYSNQPQHF.

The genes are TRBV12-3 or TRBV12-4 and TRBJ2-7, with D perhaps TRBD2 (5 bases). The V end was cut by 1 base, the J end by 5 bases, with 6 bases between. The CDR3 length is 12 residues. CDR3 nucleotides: TGTGCCAGCAGTTTAGGGGGAGACGAGCAGTACTTC. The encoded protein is CASSLGGDEQYF.

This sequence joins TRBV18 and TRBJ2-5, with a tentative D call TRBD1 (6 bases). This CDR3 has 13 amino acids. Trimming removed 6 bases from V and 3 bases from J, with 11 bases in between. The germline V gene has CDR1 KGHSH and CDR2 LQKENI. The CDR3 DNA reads TGTGCCAGCTCCCGGACAGCAGAAGAGACCCAGTACTTC. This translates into CASSRTAEETQYF.

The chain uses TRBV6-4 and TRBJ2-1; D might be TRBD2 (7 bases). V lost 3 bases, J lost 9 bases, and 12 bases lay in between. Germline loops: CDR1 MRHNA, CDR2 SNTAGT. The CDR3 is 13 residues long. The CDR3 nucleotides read TGTGCCAGCAGTGATCAGGGGAGGGGTGAGCAGTTCTTC. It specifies CASSDQGRGEQFF.

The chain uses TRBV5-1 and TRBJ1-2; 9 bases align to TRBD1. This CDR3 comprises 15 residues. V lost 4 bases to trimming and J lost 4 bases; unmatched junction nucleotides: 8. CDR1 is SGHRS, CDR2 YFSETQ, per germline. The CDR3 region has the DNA TGCGCCAGCAGCATAAATACAGGGGGCGGCTATGGCTACACCTTC. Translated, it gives CASSINTGGGYGYTF.

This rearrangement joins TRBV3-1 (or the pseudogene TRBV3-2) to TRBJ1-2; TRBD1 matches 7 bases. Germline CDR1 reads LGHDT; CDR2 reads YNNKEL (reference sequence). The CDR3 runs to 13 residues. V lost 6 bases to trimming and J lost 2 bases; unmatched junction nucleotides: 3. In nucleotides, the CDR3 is TGTGCCAGCAGTTACAGGGGAAACTATGGCTACACCTTC. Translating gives CASSYRGNYGYTF.

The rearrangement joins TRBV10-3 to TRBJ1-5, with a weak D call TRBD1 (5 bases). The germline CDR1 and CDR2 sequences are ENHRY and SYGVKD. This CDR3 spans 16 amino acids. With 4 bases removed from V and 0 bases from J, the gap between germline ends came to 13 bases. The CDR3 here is CAISAGGRYSNQPQHF. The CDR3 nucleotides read TGTGCCATCAGTGCCGGGGGACGGTATAGCAATCAGCCCCAGCATTTT.

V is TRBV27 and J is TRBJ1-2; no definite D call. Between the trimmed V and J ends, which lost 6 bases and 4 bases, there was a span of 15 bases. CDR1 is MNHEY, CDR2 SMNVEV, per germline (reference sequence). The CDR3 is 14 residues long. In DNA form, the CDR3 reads TGTGCCAGCAGACCCCTGCCCCTCAGCTATGGCTACACCTTC. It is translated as CASRPLPLSYGYTF.

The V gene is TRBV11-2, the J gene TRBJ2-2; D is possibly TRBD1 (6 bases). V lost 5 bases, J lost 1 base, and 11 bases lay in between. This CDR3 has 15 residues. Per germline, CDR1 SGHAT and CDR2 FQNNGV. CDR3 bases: TGTGCCAGCAGCCCACAGGGATTGAACACCGGGGAGCTGTTTTTT. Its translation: CASSPQGLNTGELFF.

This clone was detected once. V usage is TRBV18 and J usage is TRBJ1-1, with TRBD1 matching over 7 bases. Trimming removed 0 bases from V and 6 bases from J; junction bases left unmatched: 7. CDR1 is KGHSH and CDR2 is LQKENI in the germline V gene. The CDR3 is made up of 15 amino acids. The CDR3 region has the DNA TGTGCCAGCTCACCACCCTCCCAGGGGGGTTCTGAAGCTTTCTTT. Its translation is CASSPPSQGGSEAFF.

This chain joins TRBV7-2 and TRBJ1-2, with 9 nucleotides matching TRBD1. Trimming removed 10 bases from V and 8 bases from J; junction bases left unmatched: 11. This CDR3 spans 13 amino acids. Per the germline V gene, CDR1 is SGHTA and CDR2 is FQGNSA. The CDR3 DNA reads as TGTGCCACGAAAGACAGGGGGTTAGCGGGCTACACCTTC. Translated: CATKDRGLAGYTF.

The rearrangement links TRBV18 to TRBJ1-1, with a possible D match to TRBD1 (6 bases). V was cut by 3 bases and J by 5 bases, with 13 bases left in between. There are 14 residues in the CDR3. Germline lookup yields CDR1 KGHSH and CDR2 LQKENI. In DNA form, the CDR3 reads TGTGCCAGCTCACCCAAACAGGGAGAGACTGAAGCTTTCTTT. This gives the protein CASSPKQGETEAFF.

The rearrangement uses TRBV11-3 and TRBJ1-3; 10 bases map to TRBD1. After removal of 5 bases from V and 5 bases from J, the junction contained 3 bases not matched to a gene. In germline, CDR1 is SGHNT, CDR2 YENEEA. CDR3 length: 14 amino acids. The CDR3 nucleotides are TGTGCCAGCAGCAAAGACAGGGGGCGAAACACCATATATTTT. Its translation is CASSKDRGRNTIYF. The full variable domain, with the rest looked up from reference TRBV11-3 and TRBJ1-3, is EAGVVQSPRYKIIEKKQPVAFWCNPISGHNTLYWYLQNLGQGPELLIRYENEEAVDDSQLPKDRFSAERLKGVDSTLKIQPAELGDSAVYLCASSKDRGRNTIYFGEGSWLTVV.

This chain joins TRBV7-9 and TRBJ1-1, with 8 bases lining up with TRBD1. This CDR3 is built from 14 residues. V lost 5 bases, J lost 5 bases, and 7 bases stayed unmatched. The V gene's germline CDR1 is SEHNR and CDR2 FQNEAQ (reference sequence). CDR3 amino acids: CASSVRDRSTEAFF. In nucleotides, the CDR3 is TGTGCCAGCAGCGTCCGGGACAGGTCGACTGAAGCTTTCTTT.

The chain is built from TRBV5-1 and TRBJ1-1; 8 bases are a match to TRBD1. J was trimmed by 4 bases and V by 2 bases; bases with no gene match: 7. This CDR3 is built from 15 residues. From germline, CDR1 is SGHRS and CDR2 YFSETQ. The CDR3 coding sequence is TGCGCCAGCAGCTTCGACCAGGGGGCAGGCACTGAAGCTTTCTTT. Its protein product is CASSFDQGAGTEAFF.

This CDR3 is CASSSQQGENEKLFF. The CDR3 nucleotides are TGTGCCAGCAGTTCACAACAGGGGGAAAACGAAAAACTGTTTTTT. V usage is TRBV6-5 and J usage is TRBJ1-4; 8 bases align to TRBD1. CDR3 length: 15 amino acids. J gave up 8 bases and V 4 bases, and 9 bases lay outside the gene matches. CDR1 is MNHEY and CDR2 is SVGAGI in the germline V gene.

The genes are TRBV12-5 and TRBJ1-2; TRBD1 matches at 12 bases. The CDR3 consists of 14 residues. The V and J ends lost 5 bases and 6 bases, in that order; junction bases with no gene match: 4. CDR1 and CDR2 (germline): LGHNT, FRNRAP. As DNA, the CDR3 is TGTGCTAGTGGTATGGGACAGGGGGCGAATGGCTACACCTTC. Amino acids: CASGMGQGANGYTF.

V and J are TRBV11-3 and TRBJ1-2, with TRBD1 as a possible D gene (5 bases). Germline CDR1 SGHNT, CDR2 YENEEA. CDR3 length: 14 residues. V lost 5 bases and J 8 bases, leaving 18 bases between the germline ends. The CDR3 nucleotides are TGTGCCAGCAGCACTCGGACCGCCCAGGGCGGCTACACCTTC. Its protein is CASSTRTAQGGYTF.

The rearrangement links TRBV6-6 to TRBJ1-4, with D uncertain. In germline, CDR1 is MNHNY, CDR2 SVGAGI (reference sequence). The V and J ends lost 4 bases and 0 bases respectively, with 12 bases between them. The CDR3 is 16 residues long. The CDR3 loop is CASSSRPGATNEKLFF. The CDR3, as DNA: TGTGCCAGCAGTTCCCGACCAGGTGCAACTAATGAAAAACTGTTTTTT.

The CDR3 DNA reads TGTGCCAGCAGTTCCCTTGACACTGGCTACACCTTC. It codes for CASSSLDTGYTF. The chain recombines TRBV27 with TRBJ1-2; D remains unclear. This CDR3 is built from 12 residues. V was shortened by 4 bases and J by 7 bases, with 10 bases between the two germline ends. The V gene's germline CDR1 is MNHEY and CDR2 SMNVEV (reference sequence).

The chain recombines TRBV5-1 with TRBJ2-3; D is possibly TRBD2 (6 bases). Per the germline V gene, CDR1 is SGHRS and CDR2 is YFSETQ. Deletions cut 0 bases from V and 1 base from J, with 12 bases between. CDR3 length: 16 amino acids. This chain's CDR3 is CASSLGGTWGTDTQYF. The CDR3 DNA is TGCGCCAGCAGCTTGGGAGGGACTTGGGGCACAGATACGCAGTATTTT.